This T cell receptor (beta chain) was captured by sequencing in a study of cytomegalovirus exposure and HLA in healthy donors. General observations from the study: In an earlier analysis, productive rearrangement rates for most beta V segments clustered near 87% or 30%.

Comments on this clone: What it recognizes is unknown.

Primers: 60 Vbeta forward and 13 Jbeta reverse. Some clones are missing from TCRdb's copy, which holds only in-frame ones; the method was immunoSEQ multiplex PCR. In the table there are roughly 100,000 clones, less than 85% of which are singletons. Germline-derived CDR1 and CDR2 are SGHVS and FNYEAQ. Trimming shortened V by 4 bases and J by 6 bases, and 6 bases separated the two germline ends. The CDR3 length is 12 residues. The chain joins TRBV7-6 to TRBJ2-2; D is unresolved. The receptor was isolated from a man aged 35-49 years in good health and CMV-seropositive. Sequenced sample: PBMCs. The CDR3 is CASSSRAGELFF. In DNA form, the CDR3 reads TGTGCCAGCAGCTCACGGGCCGGGGAGCTGTTTTTT. Full variable domain (missing parts from reference TRBV7-6 and TRBJ2-2): GAGVSQSPRYKVTKRGQDVALRCDPISGHVSLYWYRQALGQGPEFLTYFNYEAQQDKSGLPNDRFSAERPEGSISTLTIQRTEQRDSAMYRCASSSRAGELFFGEGSRLTVL.